This T cell receptor beta chain was obtained from a study of immune heterogeneity within non-small cell lung tumors. About the research overall: Histologically, a handful of tumors were squamous cell carcinomas and approximately eleven were non-squamous carcinomas. The remaining 1 tumor was not otherwise specified. General study results and limits: High-frequency T-cell receptor beta clonotypes were largely distinct between individual patients. Identical dominant CDR3 beta clonotypes recurred across a patient's tumor sites, together with site-unique high-frequency clones.

Germline values: CDR1 MNHNS, CDR2 SASEGT. The CDR3 runs 13 residues. Trimming shortened V by 5 bases and J by 6 bases, and 14 bases separated the two germline ends. Multiplex PCR with 32 V and 13 J primers amplified TCR beta CDR3. TCRdb redid the calling of the multiplex PCR reads with MiXCR, one entry per CDR3 protein. The data hold about 15,000 distinct CDR3 sequences, with approximately 30% observed a single time. To note about this clonotype: What it binds is unknown.

Each sample used roughly 590 ng of genomic DNA from bulk tumor tissue. Far-apart biopsies, several per primary tumor, were taken during surgery. Patients had untreated, newly diagnosed non-small cell lung cancer and underwent curative surgery. Sequencing used lung tumor tissue. V and J are TRBV6-1 and TRBJ2-7; either TRBD1 or TRBD2 may fit D (5 bases each). This TCR was recovered from a woman aged 50 to 60 with non-small cell lung cancer. This chain's CDR3 is CASSTTQGAEQYF. CDR3 in DNA: TGTGCCAGCAGTACGACCCAGGGAGCCGAGCAGTACTTC.